The sample holds many counts of the clone carrying this T cell receptor (beta chain). The antigen is undetermined. TCRbeta libraries were built with three rounds of nested PCR, modified from ARM-PCR. TCRdb called the multiplex PCR reads again in MiXCR, with one record for every CDR3 protein. The sample holds 90,000 to 120,000 distinct CDR3 sequences, 60% to 80% seen once. This entry comes from a study of tumor and adjacent non-tumor tissue in lung cancer. Study-wide background: Histology: about twelve adenocarcinoma, a couple of squamous cell carcinoma, 1 small cell lung cancer. The patients, around 9 men and 4 to 6 women, were roughly 31 to 85 with stage I to III disease. Around 4.4 million productive TCRbeta reads were obtained per sample on average.

Germline assignment: CDR1 MNHNS and CDR2 SASEGT. The germline V and J ends were trimmed by 1 base and 6 bases, with 4 bases remaining between them. This CDR3 has 12 amino acids. RNA was extracted from bulk tissue without any cell sorting. More than 3 cm separated this lung sample from the edge of the tumor. Overall study results and limits: Tumor tissue had significantly higher TCR diversity than normal lung.

The chain has TRBV6-1 and TRBJ1-3; no clear D gene. Sequencing was performed on distant non-tumor lung tissue. The TCR sequence derives from a man aged 25 to 40 with non-small cell lung cancer. The CDR3: CASSEEVNTIYF. The CDR3 region has the DNA TGTGCCAGCAGTGAAGAAGTAAACACCATATATTTT.